One T cell receptor (beta chain) is described in this entry. Its antigen remains unidentified. The record originates from a study of a mutant IDH1 vaccine in newly diagnosed glioma. For the study at large: Scheduled for weeks 1, 3, 5, 7, 11, 15, 19 and 23, eight vaccinations were given to patients. Vaccines were begun 4-6 weeks after radiotherapy alone, or with temozolomide cycles. The therapy given earlier, which was standard therapy, consisted of radiotherapy, temozolomide, or both, and most of the patients received both.

Trimming pared 7 bases from V and 6 bases from J, leaving 18 bases between. CDR3 length: 13 amino acids. CDR1 is SQVTM and CDR2 is ANQGSEA in the germline V gene. Study-level findings and limits: Vaccine-induced responses were seen in about 95% of patients, spanning several MHC alleles.

Time point noted: week 5, during vaccination. Doses of 300 ug of mutant IDH1 20-mer peptide were given with topical imiquimod. TCRdb's copy holds only in-frame clones and misses some; the assay was immunoSEQ multiplex PCR. The sample gives nearly 35,000 clones, around 85% of which show up once; approximately 22% is in the top ten. The sample in question was PBMCs, obtained from a glioma patient whose treatment included an IDH1 peptide vaccine. The chain employs TRBV29-1 and TRBJ1-2; D may be TRBD1 (6 bases). The receptor comes from a man younger than 45 with glioma. The CDR3 sequence: CSASRTDLNGYTF. The CDR3 DNA reads as TGCAGCGCTTCCAGGACAGATCTGAATGGCTACACCTTC. The variable domain in full, completed from reference TRBV29-1 and TRBJ1-2, reads SAVISQKPSRDICQRGTSLTIQCQVDSQVTMMFWYRQQPGQSLTLIATANQGSEATYESGFVIDKFPISRPNLTFSTLTVSNMSPEDSSIYLCSASRTDLNGYTFGSGTRLTVV.